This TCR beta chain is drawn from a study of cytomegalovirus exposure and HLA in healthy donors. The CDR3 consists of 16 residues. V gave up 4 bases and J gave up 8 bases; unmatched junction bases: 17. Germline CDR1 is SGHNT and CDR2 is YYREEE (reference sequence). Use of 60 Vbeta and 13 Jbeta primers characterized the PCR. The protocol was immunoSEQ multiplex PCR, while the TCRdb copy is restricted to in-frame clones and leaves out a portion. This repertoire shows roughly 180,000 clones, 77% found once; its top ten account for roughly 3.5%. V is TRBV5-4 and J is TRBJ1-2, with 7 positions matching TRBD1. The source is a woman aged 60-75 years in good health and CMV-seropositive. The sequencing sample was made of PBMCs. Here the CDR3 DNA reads TGTGCCAGCAGCCCCCCGACAGGGACAGACGGCAGGGGCTACACCTTC. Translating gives CASSPPTGTDGRGYTF.